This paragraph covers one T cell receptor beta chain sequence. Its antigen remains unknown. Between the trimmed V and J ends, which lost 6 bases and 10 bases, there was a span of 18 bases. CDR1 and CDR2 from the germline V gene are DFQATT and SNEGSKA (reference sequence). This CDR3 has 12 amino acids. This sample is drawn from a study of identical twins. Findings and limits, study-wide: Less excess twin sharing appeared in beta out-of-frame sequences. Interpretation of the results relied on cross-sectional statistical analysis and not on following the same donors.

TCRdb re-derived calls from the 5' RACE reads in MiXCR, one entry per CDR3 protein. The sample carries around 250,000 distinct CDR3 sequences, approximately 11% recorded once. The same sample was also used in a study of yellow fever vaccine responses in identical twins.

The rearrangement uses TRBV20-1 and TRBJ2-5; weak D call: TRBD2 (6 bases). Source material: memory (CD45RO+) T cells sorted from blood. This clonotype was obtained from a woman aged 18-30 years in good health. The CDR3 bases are TGCAGTGCCATGGAGGAGGGAGTTGTCCAGTACTTC. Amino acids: CSAMEEGVVQYF.